The 29 T cell receptor beta chains presented below share a single source sample, sequenced in a study of T-cell memory formation after mild COVID-19. TCRdb reprocessed the 5' RACE reads via MiXCR and lists one record per CDR3 protein. The table includes roughly 610,000 distinct CDR3 sequences, about 18% detected once. Material for sequencing was PBMCs or a T cell subset sorted from them (not recorded which). All receptors derive from an adult woman who had mild COVID-19 (a few samples of this study predate the infection). Cell type and time point are not known.

The J gene is TRBJ1-2, the V gene TRBV7-9; D is undetermined. V lost 1 base and J 8 bases, leaving 14 bases between the germline ends. CDR3 size: 14 residues. CDR1 is SEHNR, CDR2 FQNEAQ, per germline (reference sequence). The CDR3 DNA follows: TGTGCCAGCAGCTTAGGGGGTCCCTCAGGAGGCTACACCTTC. Translation: CASSLGGPSGGYTF.

There are a few counts of this clonotype. The chain carries TRBV7-9 and TRBJ1-4; TRBD1 agrees at 9 bases. This CDR3 spans 14 amino acids. V lost 3 bases, J lost 8 bases, and 4 bases stayed unmatched. Germline loops: CDR1 SEHNR, CDR2 FQNEAQ (reference sequence). The DNA of the CDR3 is TGTGCCAGCAGCTTTAGGACAGGGGAGGAAAAACTGTTTTTT. As protein: CASSFRTGEEKLFF.

Note on this clonotype: A read error is likely, as this CDR3 ends without the conserved phenylalanine or tryptophan. No DNA is shown, since the ends of the CDR3 on it are uncertain; the CDR3 is the one TCRdb lists. V usage is TRBV5-1 and J usage is TRBJ2-5; the table names TRBD2, a call not compared with the DNA. Germline lookup yields CDR1 SGHRS and CDR2 YFSETQ. 12 amino acids form the CDR3, both terminal residues included. The CDR3 sequence: CASSLPLAGGPL.

In its sample, this clonotype was seen many times. The chain carries TRBV27 and TRBJ2-1; unclear D gene. V lost 5 bases, J lost 4 bases, and 18 bases lay in between. CDR1 MNHEY and CDR2 SMNVEV come from the germline V gene (reference sequence). The CDR3 has 16 residues. In DNA, the CDR3 is TGTGCCAGCAGTACCGCTCTCAAGCCCCCTTACAATGAGCAGTTCTTC. Its protein is CASSTALKPPYNEQFF.

This clonotype was recorded a few times. The chain employs TRBV12-3 or TRBV12-4 and TRBJ2-3; TRBD1 matches 7 bases. V dropped 1 base and J dropped 4; count of bases not matched to a gene: 2. The CDR3 spans 14 residues. CDR3 in DNA: TGTGCCAGCAGTTTAGACAGGGGTCCAGATACGCAGTATTTT. Protein sequence: CASSLDRGPDTQYF.

The rearrangement uses TRBV9 and TRBJ2-1; 11 bases fit TRBD1. Trimming took 0 bases from V and 8 from J; bases not matched to a gene: 4. The CDR3 covers 15 residues. Germline CDR1 reads SGDLS; CDR2 reads YYNGEE. In DNA, the CDR3 is TGTGCCAGCAGCGTAGAGGGACAGGGGGGACATGAGCAGTTCTTC. Protein sequence: CASSVEGQGGHEQFF.

The J gene is TRBJ2-7, the V gene TRBV5-1, with 10 bases fitting TRBD2. Germline V CDR1 and CDR2: SGHRS, YFSETQ. The CDR3 runs to 15 residues. V was pared by 5 bases and J by 1 base, with 6 bases of the junction left unmatched. CDR3 sequence reads: CASRALAGESYEQYF. CDR3 sequence (DNA): TGCGCCAGCAGGGCCCTAGCGGGGGAGTCCTACGAGCAGTACTTC.

This clonotype was seen more than once but under ten times. The chain carries TRBV12-3 or TRBV12-4 and TRBJ2-1; 13 positions match TRBD2. V trimming: 6 bases; J trimming: 7 bases; junction bases outside the gene matches: 6. This CDR3 has 15 residues. The CDR3 sequence: CASSLTSGRMNEQFF. The CDR3 bases are TGTGCCAGCAGCCTGACTAGCGGGAGGATGAATGAGCAGTTCTTC.

This rearrangement joins TRBV7-6 to TRBJ2-3; 7 nucleotides line up with TRBD1. V lost 4 bases to trimming and J lost 10 bases; unmatched junction nucleotides: 5. Looked up from germline, CDR1 is SGHVS and CDR2 is FNYEAQ. The CDR3 covers 12 residues. The CDR3 sequence: CASSSDRFAQYF. In nucleotides, the CDR3 is TGTGCCAGCAGCTCGGACAGGTTTGCGCAGTATTTT.

This clonotype was detected a few times. The V call is TRBV6-5, the J call TRBJ2-1; maybe TRBD2 (6 bases). Trimming shortened V by 6 bases and J by 4 bases, and 16 bases separated the two germline ends. Germline CDR1 MNHEY, CDR2 SVGAGI. The CDR3 sequence is 15 residues long. This chain's CDR3 is CASSPSSETYNEQFF. Written as DNA, the CDR3 is TGTGCCAGCAGCCCTTCTAGCGAAACATACAATGAGCAGTTCTTC.

The rearrangement uses TRBV5-5 and TRBJ2-1; TRBD2 aligns across 15 bases. Looked up from germline, CDR1 is SGHKS and CDR2 is YYEKEE (reference sequence). V dropped 4 bases and J dropped 3; count of bases not matched to a gene: 5. The CDR3 is 17 amino acids. CDR3 coding DNA: TGTGCCAGCAGCAGAGGGACTAGCGGGGGGTTCTACAATGAGCAGTTCTTC. Residues: CASSRGTSGGFYNEQFF. The full variable domain, completed using reference TRBV5-5 and TRBJ2-1, is DAGVTQSPTHLIKTRGQQVTLRCSPISGHKSVSWYQQVLGQGPQFIFQYYEKEERGRGNFPDRFSARQFPNYSSELNVNALLLGDSALYLCASSRGTSGGFYNEQFFGPGTRLTVL.

This clonotype was counted many times. Here the CDR3 DNA reads TGCAGTGCTAGAGCTCCTGGGAGGCTTGTGAATGAGCAGTTCTTC. It is translated as CSARAPGRLVNEQFF. The V gene is TRBV20-1, the J gene TRBJ2-1, with D perhaps TRBD2 (6 bases). This CDR3 contains 15 residues. Germline V gene lookup returns CDR1 DFQATT and CDR2 SNEGSKA (reference sequence). Trimming removed 1 base at V and 7 bases at J, with 17 bases between.

The chain has TRBV6-6 and TRBJ1-4, with D possibly matching TRBD1 (5 bases). The V end was cut by 0 bases, the J end by 8 bases, with 16 bases between. Germline V gene data show CDR1 as MNHNY and CDR2 as SVGAGI (reference sequence). The CDR3 totals 16 residues. Written as DNA, the CDR3 is TGTGCCAGCAGTTACTCGAGTTTGGCAGGGAACGAAAAACTGTTTTTT. Protein: CASSYSSLAGNEKLFF.

The V gene is TRBV18, the J gene TRBJ1-1; the D gene is possibly TRBD1 (6 bases). The ends were cut back, 2 bases at V and 5 bases at J, with 15 bases in the middle. This CDR3 region has 15 residues. CDR1 is KGHSH, CDR2 LQKENI, per germline. The CDR3 DNA is TGTGCCAGCTCACCAGTTGATCGGGGGCTTACTGAAGCTTTCTTT. Translated: CASSPVDRGLTEAFF.

The V gene is TRBV5-1, the J gene TRBJ1-1; weak D call: TRBD1 (6 bases). Germline lookup yields CDR1 SGHRS and CDR2 YFSETQ. The CDR3 totals 14 residues. Between the trimmed V and J ends, which lost 3 bases and 1 base, there was a span of 10 bases. In DNA form, the CDR3 reads TGCGCCAGCAGCTGGCAGGGGAGGAACACTGAAGCTTTCTTT. Residues: CASSWQGRNTEAFF.

This clonotype has only a few counts. The gene calls are TRBV7-3 and TRBJ1-1, with 7 positions matching TRBD1. The germline V gene encodes CDR1 SGHTA and CDR2 FQGTGA. This CDR3 contains 15 residues. Trimming took 5 bases from V and 0 from J; bases not matched to a gene: 6. This CDR3 is CASSPQGQMNTEAFF. DNA of the CDR3: TGTGCCAGCAGCCCACAGGGACAGATGAACACTGAAGCTTTCTTT.

This clonotype appeared many times. The chain links TRBV7-2 to TRBJ2-2, with a possible D match to TRBD2 (5 bases). Germline CDR1 is SGHTA and CDR2 is FQGNSA. This CDR3 spans 14 amino acids. Trimming took 2 bases from V and 6 from J, leaving 10 bases between them. CDR3: CASSLWEFPGELFF. CDR3 DNA sequence: TGTGCCAGCAGCTTATGGGAGTTCCCCGGGGAGCTGTTTTTT.

The chain links TRBV12-3 or TRBV12-4 to TRBJ1-6; 7 bases fit TRBD1. The CDR3 runs to 15 residues. J lost 7 bases, V lost 6 bases, and 9 bases had no gene match. The CDR3 loop reads CASRKSGTENSPLHF. The CDR3 DNA is TGTGCCAGCAGAAAATCCGGGACAGAAAATTCACCCCTCCACTTT.

The chain carries TRBV27 and TRBJ2-2; the D is unclear. The germline gives CDR1 MNHEY, CDR2 SMNVEV (reference sequence). There are 13 residues in the CDR3. Trimming removed 6 bases from V and 7 bases from J, with 12 bases in between. The CDR3 DNA is TGTGCCAGCAGCCTCCGTGTCAGCGGGGAGCTGTTTTTT. Translated: CASSLRVSGELFF.

This clonotype was recorded a few times. This chain links TRBV20-1 with TRBJ2-1; the D gene is possibly TRBD1 (5 bases). The CDR3 covers 14 residues. V was pared by 3 bases and J by 1 base, with 10 bases between. Germline V gene lookup returns CDR1 DFQATT and CDR2 SNEGSKA (reference sequence). The CDR3 bases are TGCAGTGCTAGTCGGCAGGGATCCTACAATGAGCAGTTCTTC. Its translation is CSASRQGSYNEQFF.

This rearrangement joins TRBV14 to TRBJ2-7, with D uncertain. Trimming took 1 base from V and 2 from J, leaving 6 bases between them. Germline CDR1 and CDR2: SGHDN and FVKESK. The CDR3 runs 13 residues. The CDR3 reads CASSQGAAYEQYF. The CDR3 DNA follows: TGTGCCAGCAGCCAAGGGGCGGCCTACGAGCAGTACTTC.

The gene calls are TRBV15 and TRBJ1-5, with a tentative D call TRBD1 (5 bases). Germline V CDR1 and CDR2: LNHNV, YYDKDF (reference sequence). The ends were cut back, 5 bases at V and 4 bases at J, with 9 bases in the middle. CDR3 length: 13 amino acids. The CDR3 coding sequence is TGTGCCACCAGCGGGACCTTTAATCAGCCCCAGCATTTT. It translates to CATSGTFNQPQHF.

The chain employs TRBV27 and TRBJ2-2; 12 bases agree with TRBD1. With 4 bases clipped from V and 3 bases from J, the junction kept 12 bases outside the gene matches. CDR1 and CDR2 (germline): MNHEY, SMNVEV (reference sequence). CDR3 length: 19 residues. The CDR3: CASSYSPGQGAGDTGELFF. For the CDR3, the DNA is TGTGCCAGCAGTTATTCGCCGGGACAGGGGGCTGGGGACACCGGGGAGCTGTTTTTT.

Only a few counts were recorded for this clonotype. This chain links TRBV7-2 with TRBJ2-5; TRBD1 is a possible D gene (6 bases). Germline V gene lookup returns CDR1 SGHTA and CDR2 FQGNSA. The CDR3 is made up of 15 amino acids. The germline V and J ends were trimmed by 0 bases and 5 bases, with 13 bases remaining between them. CDR3 DNA: TGTGCCAGCAGCTTAGCACAGGGTGTTCTGGAGACCCAGTACTTC. This codes for CASSLAQGVLETQYF.

There are a few counts of this clonotype. The chain links TRBV4-2 to TRBJ1-3; TRBD1 matches at 7 bases. The junction had 9 bases not matched to a gene; V was cut back by 0 bases and J by 1 base. In germline, CDR1 is LGHNA, CDR2 YNFKEQ. The CDR3 sequence is 18 residues long. CDR3 sequence (DNA): TGTGCCAGCAGCCAAGAGGGAACAGGGGTGGGGTCTGGAAACACCATATATTTT. Amino acid sequence: CASSQEGTGVGSGNTIYF.

This clonotype was counted only a few times. The chain combines TRBV14 with TRBJ2-2; D uncertain. CDR3 length: 14 amino acids. Trimming cost V 1 base and J 4 bases, with 7 bases left between them. Per the germline V gene, CDR1 is SGHDN and CDR2 is FVKESK. CDR3 nucleotide sequence: TGTGCCAGCAGCCAAGTCGCTACCACCGGGGAGCTGTTTTTT. This gives the protein CASSQVATTGELFF.

V gene TRBV7-9 combines with J gene TRBJ2-5; 13 bases agree with TRBD2. V was clipped by 5 bases and J by 1 base; unmatched bases: 10. The germline V gene has CDR1 SEHNR and CDR2 FQNEAQ (reference sequence). This CDR3 has 18 amino acids. DNA for the CDR3: TGTGCCAGCAGCATAGGACTAGCGGGAGTATTACGCCAAGAGACCCAGTACTTC. It yields the protein CASSIGLAGVLRQETQYF. The entire variable domain, with the rest obtained from reference TRBV7-9 and TRBJ2-5, is as follows: DTGVSQNPRHKITKRGQNVTFRCDPISEHNRLYWYRQTLGQGPEFLTYFQNEAQLEKSRLLSDRFSAERPKGSFSTLEIQRTEQGDSAMYLCASSIGLAGVLRQETQYFGPGTRLLVL.

This clonotype occurred once. A read error may account for a junction end that differs from germline. The chain links TRBV2 to TRBJ2-1, with 10 bases lining up with TRBD2. The CDR3 loop spans 10 amino acids. Per the germline V gene, CDR1 is SNHLY and CDR2 is FYNNEI. The CDR3 loop is CATERGGLVF. As DNA, the CDR3 is TGTGCCACTGAGCGGGGGGGCTTGGTCTTC.

This clonotype was counted between two and nine times. The chain employs TRBV20-1 and TRBJ1-5; D is possibly TRBD1 (6 bases). V was clipped by 1 base and J by 5 bases, with 15 bases between them. CDR3 length: 15 residues. Germline values: CDR1 DFQATT, CDR2 SNEGSKA (reference sequence). CDR3 loop: CSARVAGEVDQPQHF. CDR3 DNA sequence: TGCAGTGCTAGAGTTGCAGGGGAGGTAGATCAGCCCCAGCATTTT.